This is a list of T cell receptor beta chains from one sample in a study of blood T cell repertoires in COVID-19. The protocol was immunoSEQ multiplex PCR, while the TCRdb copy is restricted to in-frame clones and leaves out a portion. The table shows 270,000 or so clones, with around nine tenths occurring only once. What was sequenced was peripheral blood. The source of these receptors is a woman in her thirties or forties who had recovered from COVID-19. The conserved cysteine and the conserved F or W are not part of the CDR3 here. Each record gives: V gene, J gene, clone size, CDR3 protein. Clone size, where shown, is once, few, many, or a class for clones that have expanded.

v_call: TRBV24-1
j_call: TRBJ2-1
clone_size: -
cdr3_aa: ATSDFGTSGYNEQF

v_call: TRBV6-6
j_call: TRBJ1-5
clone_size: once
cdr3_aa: ASSGASFQPQH

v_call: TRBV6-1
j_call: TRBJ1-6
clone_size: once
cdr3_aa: ASSDRQGVNETPLH

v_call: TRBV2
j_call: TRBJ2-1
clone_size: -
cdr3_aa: ASSELGLTYNEQF

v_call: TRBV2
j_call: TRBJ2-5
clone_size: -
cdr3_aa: ASSETPLASETQY

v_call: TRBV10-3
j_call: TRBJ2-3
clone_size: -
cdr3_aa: AISEPGLGVGDTQY

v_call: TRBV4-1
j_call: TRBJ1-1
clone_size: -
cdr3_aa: ASSSGTFSEKAF

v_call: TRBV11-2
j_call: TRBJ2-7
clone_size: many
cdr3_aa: ASSQGQRPYEQY

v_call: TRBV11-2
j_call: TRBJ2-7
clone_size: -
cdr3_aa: ASSPFSGRYEQY

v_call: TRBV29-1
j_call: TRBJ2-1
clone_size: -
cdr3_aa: SVGSSGRAMFEQF

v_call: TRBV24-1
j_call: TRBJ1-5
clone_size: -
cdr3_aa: ATSDFREQPQH

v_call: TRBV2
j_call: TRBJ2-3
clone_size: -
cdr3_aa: ASSLRREDTQY

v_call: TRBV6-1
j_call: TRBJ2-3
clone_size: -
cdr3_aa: ASSEVMAPTDTQY

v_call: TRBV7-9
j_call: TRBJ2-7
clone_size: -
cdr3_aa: ASGTGLAATGEQY

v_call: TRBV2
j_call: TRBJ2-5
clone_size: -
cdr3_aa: ASSGDLSWETQY

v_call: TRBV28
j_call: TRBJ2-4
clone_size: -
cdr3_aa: ASSPTGVLAKNIQY

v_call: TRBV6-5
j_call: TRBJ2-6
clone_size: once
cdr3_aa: ASSRTGAGANVLT

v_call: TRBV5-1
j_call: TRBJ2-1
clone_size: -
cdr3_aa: ASSLGAGAYNEQF

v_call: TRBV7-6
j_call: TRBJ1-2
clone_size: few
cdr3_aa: ASRDRMGGYT

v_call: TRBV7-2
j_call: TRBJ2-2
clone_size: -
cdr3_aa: ASSFTQHGELF

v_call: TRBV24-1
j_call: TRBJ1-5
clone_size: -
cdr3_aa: ATSESRGPHSNQPQH

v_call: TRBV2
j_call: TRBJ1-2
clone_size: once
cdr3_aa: ASSENQGVYGYT

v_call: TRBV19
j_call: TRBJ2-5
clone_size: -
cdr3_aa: ASSRTSGKGETQY

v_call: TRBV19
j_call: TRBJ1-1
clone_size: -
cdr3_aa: ASSMDRGRNTEAF

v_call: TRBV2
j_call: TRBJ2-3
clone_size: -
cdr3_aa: ATGEGLSTDTQY

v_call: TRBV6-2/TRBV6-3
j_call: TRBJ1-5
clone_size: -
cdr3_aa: ASSHPGHAGQVNQPQH

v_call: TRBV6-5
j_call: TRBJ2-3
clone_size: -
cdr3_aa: ASSYSLASDTQY

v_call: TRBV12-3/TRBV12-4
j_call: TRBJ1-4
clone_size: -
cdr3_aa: ASSFLGNEKLF

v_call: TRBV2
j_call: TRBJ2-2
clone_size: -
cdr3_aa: ASSRDILTVTGELF

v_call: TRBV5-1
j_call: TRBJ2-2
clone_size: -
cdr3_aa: ASSLVFGELF

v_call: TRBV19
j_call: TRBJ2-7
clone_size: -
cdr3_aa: ASSPGLAAYEQY

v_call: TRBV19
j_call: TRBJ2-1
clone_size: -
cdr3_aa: ASSRGGNYNEQF

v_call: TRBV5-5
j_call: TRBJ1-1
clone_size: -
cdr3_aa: ASSWDSMNTEAF

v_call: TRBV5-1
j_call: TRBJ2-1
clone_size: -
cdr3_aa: ASSPLSGASNEQF

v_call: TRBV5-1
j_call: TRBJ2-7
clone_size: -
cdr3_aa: ASSLAGTSFYEQY

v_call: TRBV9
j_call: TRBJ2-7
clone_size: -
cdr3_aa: ASCDGSPYEQY

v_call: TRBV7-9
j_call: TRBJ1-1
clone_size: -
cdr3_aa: ASSARGNTEAF

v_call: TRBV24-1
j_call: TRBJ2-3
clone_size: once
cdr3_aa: ATSDRHGTDTQY

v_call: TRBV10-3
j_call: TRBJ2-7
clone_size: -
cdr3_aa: AISKGEYEQY

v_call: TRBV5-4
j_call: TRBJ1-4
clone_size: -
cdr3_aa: ASSFSGGKLF

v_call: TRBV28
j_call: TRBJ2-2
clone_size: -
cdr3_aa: ASSLWAAGELF

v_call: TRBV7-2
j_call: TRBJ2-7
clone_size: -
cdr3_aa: ASFWRGWSSYEQY

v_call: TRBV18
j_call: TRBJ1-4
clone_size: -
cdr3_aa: ASSPPCLTGDCEKLF

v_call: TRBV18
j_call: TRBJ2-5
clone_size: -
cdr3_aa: ASSPPTAQETQY

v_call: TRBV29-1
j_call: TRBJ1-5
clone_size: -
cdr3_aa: SVIGGGSNQPQH

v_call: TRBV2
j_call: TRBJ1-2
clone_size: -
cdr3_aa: ASSEGQRADGYT

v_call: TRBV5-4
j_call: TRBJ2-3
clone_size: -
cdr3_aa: ASSLTTTVLSTDTQY

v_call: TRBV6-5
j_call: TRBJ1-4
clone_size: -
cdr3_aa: ASRPTGYEKLF